This is a list of T cell receptor beta chains from one sample in a study of Ad26.COV2.S vaccination and SARS-CoV-2 variants. Clones were read by immunoSEQ multiplex PCR, and TCRdb kept only the in-frame ones, dropping some. The data contain about 350,000 clones, more than 75% of them singletons. Sequencing used peripheral blood, obtained in a trial of Ad26.COV2.S vaccine versus placebo. The receptors here all came from a person between 18 and 60 years old who received the Ad26.COV2.S COVID-19 vaccine or a placebo. Each CDR3 is given with its conserved first and last residue. A D gene is named only where the DNA matches it firmly. Only part of the rows carry a size: once, few, many, or a class if the clone is expanded.

clone_size d_call j_call v_call cdr3_length cdr3_aa cdr3_nt
. TRBD2 TRBJ2-3 TRBV4-3 16 CASSQDRASGSDTQYF TGCGCCAGCAGCCAAGATAGGGCTAGCGGGTCGGATACGCAGTATTTT
. . TRBJ1-4 TRBV4-3 14 CASSQADSNEKLFF TGCGCCAGCAGCCAAGCGGACAGTAATGAAAAACTGTTTTTT
many TRBD1 TRBJ1-2 TRBV5-4 13 CASSSDREDGYTF TGTGCCAGCAGCTCGGACAGGGAAGATGGCTACACCTTC
. . TRBJ1-5 TRBV10-2 16 CASSEDWRRGNQPQHF TGCGCCAGCAGTGAAGATTGGCGCAGGGGCAATCAGCCCCAGCATTTT
. TRBD2 TRBJ2-5 TRBV28 13 CASSLGEGETQYF TGTGCCAGCAGTTTGGGGGAGGGTGAGACCCAGTACTTC
. TRBD2 TRBJ2-1 TRBV18 15 CASSPQLAGNNEQFF TGTGCCAGCTCACCACAACTAGCGGGAAACAATGAGCAGTTCTTC
. TRBD2 TRBJ2-1 TRBV10-1 17 CASSESGSGAKNNEQFF TGCGCCAGCAGTGAGTCGGGTAGCGGGGCAAAAAACAATGAGCAGTTCTTC
. TRBD1 TRBJ2-7 TRBV29-1 17 CSVGQGYHIIRLHEQYF TGCAGCGTTGGACAGGGGTACCATATTATTAGGCTACACGAGCAGTACTTC
. TRBD2 TRBJ2-7 TRBV5-4 16 CASSRGTSGNSYEQYF TGTGCCAGCAGCCGAGGGACTAGCGGGAACTCCTACGAGCAGTACTTC
. TRBD1 TRBJ1-5 TRBV18 14 CASSQGQGFQPQHF TGTGCCAGCTCACAAGGACAGGGGTTTCAGCCCCAGCATTTT
. . TRBJ2-7 TRBV28 14 CASRYTGLPYEQYF TGTGCCAGCAGGTATACAGGTTTACCCTACGAGCAGTACTTC
. . TRBJ1-1 TRBV6-5 16 CASSYLPVRLNTEAFF TGTGCCAGCAGTTACCTCCCGGTCCGATTGAACACTGAAGCTTTCTTT
. . TRBJ1-5 TRBV6-2/TRBV6-3 12 CASSPWAQPQHF TGTGCCAGCAGCCCATGGGCGCAGCCCCAGCATTTT
. . TRBJ2-4 TRBV20-1 11 CSAPQGDIQYF TGCAGTGCACCACAGGGAGACATTCAGTACTTC
. . TRBJ1-1 TRBV6-1 15 CASSEPIGLSFKAFF TGTGCCAGCAGTGAACCTATAGGCCTCAGCTTTAAAGCTTTCTTT
. TRBD1 TRBJ1-4 TRBV7-2 14 CASSLTGVKEKLFF TGTGCCAGCAGCTTGACAGGGGTTAAGGAAAAACTGTTTTTT
. TRBD1 TRBJ1-3 TRBV19 17 CASRGQPGQSSGNTIYF TGTGCCAGTAGGGGACAGCCGGGACAGTCGTCTGGAAACACCATATATTTT
. TRBD2 TRBJ2-7 TRBV13 14 CASSETSGSTEQYF TGTGCCAGCAGCGAAACTAGCGGCTCCACCGAGCAGTACTTC
. . TRBJ2-7 TRBV10-1 13 CASMGDSTYEQYF TGCGCCAGCATGGGGGACTCCACCTACGAGCAGTACTTC
. . TRBJ1-4 TRBV6-5 13 CASRPGHGEKLFF TGTGCCAGCAGGCCGGGCCACGGTGAAAAACTGTTTTTT
. . TRBJ2-7 TRBV4-1 16 CASSQGWGGVDDEQYF TGCGCCAGCAGCCAAGGGTGGGGTGGGGTCGATGACGAGCAGTACTTC
. TRBD2 TRBJ2-3 TRBV3-1/TRBV3-2 15 CASSQVAGGTDTQYF TGTGCCAGCAGCCAGGTAGCGGGGGGCACAGATACGCAGTATTTT
few TRBD1 TRBJ2-7 TRBV6-5 16 CASSYTQTGWDYEQYF TGTGCCAGCAGTTACACCCAGACAGGGTGGGATTACGAGCAGTACTTC
. . TRBJ1-4 TRBV5-4 15 CASSSDSPTNEKLFF TGTGCCAGCAGCTCGGACAGCCCAACTAATGAAAAACTGTTTTTT
. TRBD1 TRBJ2-2 TRBV11-3 17 CASSKGSGTGVTGELFF TGTGCCAGCAGCAAGGGCTCCGGGACAGGGGTTACCGGGGAGCTGTTTTTT
. . TRBJ1-1 TRBV15 15 CATSRDEEWNTEAFF TGTGCCACCAGCAGAGACGAGGAGTGGAACACTGAAGCTTTCTTT
. TRBD2 TRBJ2-5 TRBV2 19 CASSGGLAGAKPYQETQYF TGTGCCAGCAGTGGGGGACTAGCGGGGGCCAAACCGTACCAAGAGACCCAGTACTTC
. TRBD2 TRBJ2-1 TRBV7-9 16 CASSPYETSGYNEQFF TGTGCCAGCAGCCCTTATGAGACTAGCGGCTACAATGAGCAGTTCTTC
. . TRBJ1-1 TRBV5-1 15 CASSPRGGMLTEAFF TGCGCCAGCAGCCCCAGGGGCGGGATGCTCACTGAAGCTTTCTTT
. TRBD2 TRBJ2-2 TRBV6-1 16 CASSVVAGAHTGELFF TGTGCCAGCAGTGTCGTAGCGGGGGCGCACACCGGGGAGCTGTTTTTT
. . TRBJ1-1 TRBV7-9 13 CASSSALGTEAFF TGTGCCAGCAGCTCCGCTCTGGGCACTGAAGCTTTCTTT
. . TRBJ2-5 TRBV5-1 16 CASSSPQDAHQETQYF TGCGCCAGCAGCTCCCCCCAGGACGCGCACCAAGAGACCCAGTACTTC
. TRBD1 TRBJ1-6 TRBV5-4 16 CASSDLRTGHNSPLHF TGTGCCAGCAGCGATCTCCGGACAGGGCATAATTCACCCCTCCACTTT
. . TRBJ2-5 TRBV3-1/TRBV3-2 13 CASSQTYKETQYF TGTGCCAGCAGCCAAACCTACAAAGAGACCCAGTACTTC
. . TRBJ1-5 TRBV5-5 14 CASSPDNIQQPQHF TGTGCCAGCAGCCCCGACAACATACAACAGCCCCAGCATTTT